This passage covers 15 T cell receptor beta chains from one sample sequenced in a study of blood T cell repertoires in COVID-19. Using immunoSEQ multiplex PCR, the repertoire was profiled, and TCRdb retains in-frame clones only, with some absent. Of 250,000 to 300,000 clones listed, approximately 90% are singletons. Sequencing was performed on PBMCs or T cells enriched from blood (not recorded which). All receptors derive from a woman aged 25 to 45 who had recovered from COVID-19.

This chain links TRBV18 with TRBJ2-5; tentatively, D is TRBD2 (7 bases). Trimming cost V 2 bases and J 0 bases, with 19 bases left between them. The germline gives CDR1 KGHSH, CDR2 LQKENI. This CDR3 contains 18 residues. The DNA of the CDR3 is TGTGCCAGCTCACCAAAAGGGGGAAATAGCGGGTACCAAGAGACCCAGTACTTC. Amino acids: CASSPKGGNSGYQETQYF.

The V and J genes are TRBV30 and TRBJ1-5; no clear D. The CDR3 consists of 18 residues. V lost 1 base and J lost 0, with 19 bases in between. CDR1 is GTSNPN and CDR2 is SVGIG in the germline V gene (reference sequence). This chain's CDR3 is CAWSAGRTALFSNQPQHF. CDR3 DNA: TGTGCCTGGAGTGCCGGACGGACTGCCTTATTTAGCAATCAGCCCCAGCATTTT. The entire variable domain, with the rest obtained from reference TRBV30 and TRBJ1-5, is as follows: SQTIHQWPATLVQPVGSPLSLECTVEGTSNPNLYWYRQAAGRGLQLLFYSVGIGQISSEVPQNLSASRPQDRQFILSSKKLLLSDSGFYLCAWSAGRTALFSNQPQHFGDGTRLSIL.

The chain links TRBV30 to TRBJ1-2, with no clear D. Germline V gene data show CDR1 as GTSNPN and CDR2 as SVGIG (reference sequence). CDR3 length: 14 residues. CDR3 sequence (DNA): TGTGAAATGGACCCGGGGAAGTCGGGCTATGGCTACACCTTC. This encodes CEMDPGKSGYGYTF.

The chain has TRBV15 and TRBJ2-7, with 7 nucleotides matching TRBD1. This CDR3 contains 14 residues. Per the germline V gene, CDR1 is LNHNV and CDR2 is YYDKDF (reference sequence). The trim removed 4 bases at V and 0 bases at J, leaving 3 bases unmatched. The CDR3 nucleotides are TGTGCCACCAGCATAGGGGACAGCTCCTACGAGCAGTACTTC. Translated, it gives CATSIGDSSYEQYF.

The chain has TRBV11-3 and TRBJ2-3, with 9 bases lining up with TRBD1. V was clipped by 5 bases and J by 3 bases; unmatched bases: 15. The germline V gene encodes CDR1 SGHNT and CDR2 YENEEA. CDR3 size: 18 residues. The CDR3 is CASSQGQGTEFATDTQYF. CDR3 sequence (DNA): TGTGCCAGCAGCCAAGGACAGGGGACGGAGTTTGCTACAGATACGCAGTATTTT. Full variable domain (outside the CDR3, taken from reference TRBV11-3 and TRBJ2-3): EAGVVQSPRYKIIEKKQPVAFWCNPISGHNTLYWYLQNLGQGPELLIRYENEEAVDDSQLPKDRFSAERLKGVDSTLKIQPAELGDSAVYLCASSQGQGTEFATDTQYFGPGTRLTVL.

The rearrangement uses TRBV19 and TRBJ2-1, with D maybe TRBD2 (5 bases). From germline, CDR1 is LNHDA and CDR2 SQIVND (reference sequence). The CDR3 runs 15 residues. Between the trimmed V and J ends, which lost 4 bases and 0 bases, there was a span of 10 bases. The CDR3 bases are TGTGCCAGTAGTAAAGGACTCACCTCCTACAATGAGCAGTTCTTC. Amino acids: CASSKGLTSYNEQFF. The full variable domain, rest sourced from reference TRBV19 and TRBJ2-1, is DGGITQSPKYLFRKEGQNVTLSCEQNLNHDAMYWYRQDPGQGLRLIYYSQIVNDFQKGDIAEGYSVSREKKESFPLTVTSAQKNPTAFYLCASSKGLTSYNEQFFGPGTRLTVL.

The chain has TRBV7-9 and TRBJ2-3; a weak D match, TRBD2 (5 bases). The CDR3 is 14 amino acids. Trimming removed 5 bases from V and 1 base from J, with 10 bases in between. CDR1 and CDR2 (germline): SEHNR, FQNEAQ (reference sequence). The CDR3 here is CASSQPEGTDTQYF. The CDR3, as DNA: TGTGCCAGCAGCCAGCCGGAGGGCACAGATACGCAGTATTTT.

Comment on this clone: Mismatch with germline at one junction end may stem from a read error. CDR3 protein: CASSLDYTGYNEQFF. The CDR3 bases are TGTGCCAGCAGCCTAGACTACACAGGCTACAATGAGCAGTTCTTC. This chain uses TRBV11-2 with TRBJ2-1; D may correspond to TRBD1 or TRBD2 (5 bases each). The CDR3 contains 15 residues. Germline V CDR1 and CDR2: SGHAT, FQNNGV. The entire variable domain, with the rest obtained from reference TRBV11-2 and TRBJ2-1, is as follows: EAGVAQSPRYKIIEKRQSVAFWCNPISGHATLYWYQQILGQGPKLLIQFQNNGVVDDSQLPKDRFSAERLKGVDSTLKIQPAKLEDSAVYLCASSLDYTGYNEQFFGPGTRLTVL.

This clone was observed a handful of times. An end of the junction does not agree with germline; a read error may underlie this. The chain carries TRBV6-5 and TRBJ2-1; D is unresolved. CDR3 size: 11 residues. CDR1 is MNHEY and CDR2 is SVGAGI in the germline V gene. The CDR3: CASSLYSEQFF. The CDR3 DNA sequence: TGTGCCAGCAGTCTGTACAGTGAGCAGTTCTTC.

The chain couples TRBV19 to TRBJ2-1, with a weak D call TRBD2 (5 bases). Germline CDR1 and CDR2: LNHDA and SQIVND (reference sequence). The V end was cut by 9 bases, the J end by 8 bases, with 20 bases between. The CDR3 totals 14 residues. The CDR3 DNA follows: TGTGCCAGCCTTCAGAGGGCCCCGAACCATGAGCAGTTCTTC. Translating gives CASLQRAPNHEQFF.

This clone came up once. This rearrangement joins TRBV28 to TRBJ1-2; tentatively, D is TRBD1 (6 bases). V shed 3 bases and J shed 4 bases, with 12 bases lying between them. The CDR3 has 14 amino acids. Germline CDR1 and CDR2: MDHEN and SYDVKM. The CDR3 region has the DNA TGTGCCAGCAGTTTCGGGGACATAATCTATGGCTACACCTTC. Protein product: CASSFGDIIYGYTF.

The chain carries TRBV9 and TRBJ2-3; D remains ambiguous. The CDR3 runs 14 residues. V was shortened by 4 bases and J by 2 bases, with 11 bases between the two germline ends. Germline assignment: CDR1 SGDLS and CDR2 YYNGEE. CDR3: CASSPRLPTDTQYF. CDR3 bases: TGTGCCAGCAGCCCCCGACTGCCCACAGATACGCAGTATTTT.

The chain links TRBV28 to TRBJ1-5; D gene ambiguous. Looked up from germline, CDR1 is MDHEN and CDR2 is SYDVKM. Between the trimmed V and J ends, which lost 2 bases and 7 bases, there was a span of 9 bases. This CDR3 is built from 13 residues. The CDR3 is CASSLGWAQPQHF. CDR3 nucleotide sequence: TGTGCCAGCAGTTTAGGTTGGGCCCAGCCCCAGCATTTT.

The chain is built from TRBV7-2 and TRBJ2-3; 7 bases align to TRBD2. Germline V gene sequence: CDR1 SGHTA, CDR2 FQGNSA. The ends lost 3 bases at V and 4 bases at J; junction bases unmatched: 4. This CDR3 region has 14 residues. CDR3 nucleotide sequence: TGTGCCAGCAGCTTCGGCGGGAGCGCAGATACGCAGTATTTT. Translating it yields CASSFGGSADTQYF. Supplemented by reference TRBV7-2 and TRBJ2-3, the full variable domain reads GAGVSQSPSNKVTEKGKDVELRCDPISGHTALYWYRQSLGQGLEFLIYFQGNSAPDKSGLPSDRFSAERTGGSVSTLTIQRTQQEDSAVYLCASSFGGSADTQYFGPGTRLTVL.

This chain uses TRBV19 with TRBJ1-5; D unclear. Germline V gene lookup returns CDR1 LNHDA and CDR2 SQIVND (reference sequence). Trimming pared 4 bases from V and 4 bases from J, leaving 17 bases between. This CDR3 is 16 amino acids long. The DNA of the CDR3 is TGTGCCAGTAGTACCCGAGGGCCCGGTTCGAATCAGCCCCAGCATTTT. It yields the protein CASSTRGPGSNQPQHF. The variable domain in full, with the rest retrieved from reference TRBV19 and TRBJ1-5, is DGGITQSPKYLFRKEGQNVTLSCEQNLNHDAMYWYRQDPGQGLRLIYYSQIVNDFQKGDIAEGYSVSREKKESFPLTVTSAQKNPTAFYLCASSTRGPGSNQPQHFGDGTRLSIL.